What follows are 17 T cell receptor beta chains derived from one specimen sequenced in a study of molecular identifiers for immune sequencing clone quantification. TCRdb re-called the PCR reads with MiXCR, one entry per CDR3 protein. The table records approximately 500,000 distinct CDR3 sequences, 20% to 25% of them present only once. The sequenced material came from naive CD8+ T cells from blood, with Jurkat cell RNA spiked in. Subset meaning: FACS-sorted CD8+CD4-CCR7+CD45RA+ naive T cells. The receptor source for this set is a human donor in good health. Some libraries in this study had Jurkat cell RNA spiked in.

The chain uses TRBV30 and TRBJ2-7; D is ambiguous. Germline values: CDR1 GTSNPN, CDR2 SVGIG (reference sequence). The CDR3 is 12 amino acids. Trimming shortened V by 4 bases and J by 0 bases, and 7 bases separated the two germline ends. The CDR3 DNA reads as TGTGCCTGGAATATTGACTCCTACGAGCAGTACTTC. Residues: CAWNIDSYEQYF.

Many counts were recorded for this clonotype. The V call is TRBV4-3, the J call TRBJ2-3, with D possibly being TRBD2 (6 bases). This CDR3 contains 17 residues. Trimming shortened V by 0 bases and J by 4 bases, and 17 bases separated the two germline ends. Germline CDR1 and CDR2: LGHNA and YSLEER. The CDR3 sequence is CASSQDRAGTEADTQYF. The CDR3 nucleotides are TGCGCCAGCAGCCAAGATCGTGCGGGGACCGAGGCAGATACGCAGTATTTT.

The table lists this clonotype with a few counts. V and J are TRBV6-2 or TRBV6-3 and TRBJ1-2; unclear D gene. The V and J ends lost 4 bases and 8 bases respectively, with 11 bases between them. The V gene's germline CDR1 is MNHEY and CDR2 SVGEGT. CDR3 length equals 12 residues. This CDR3 is CASSSPPTGYTF. Here the CDR3 DNA reads TGTGCCAGCAGTTCCCCCCCTACGGGCTACACCTTC.

V usage is TRBV5-8 and J usage is TRBJ2-7; perhaps TRBD2 as D (6 bases). Deletions cut 2 bases from V and 7 bases from J, with 19 bases between. Germline lookup yields CDR1 SGHTS and CDR2 YDEGEE. CDR3 length: 15 residues. The CDR3 bases are TGTGCCAGCAGCTTTACCGGGACTTACCTAAGGGAGCAGTACTTC. This translates into CASSFTGTYLREQYF. Variable domain in full (rest from reference TRBV5-8 and TRBJ2-7): EAGVTQSPTHLIKTRGQQATLRCSPISGHTSVYWYQQALGLGLQFLLWYDEGEERNRGNFPPRFSGRQFPNYSSELNVNALELEDSALYLCASSFTGTYLREQYFGPGTRLTVT.

This clonotype was seen at least ten times. The rearrangement joins TRBV27 to TRBJ2-2; no clear D gene. Trimming took off 4 bases at V and 7 bases at J, with 4 bases between the two ends. The V gene's germline CDR1 is MNHEY and CDR2 SMNVEV (reference sequence). This CDR3 is built from 11 residues. As DNA, the CDR3 is TGTGCCAGCAGTTCGATCGGGGAGCTGTTTTTT. Translated: CASSSIGELFF.

Note on this clonotype: A much larger clone sits a single nucleotide away, making a read error possible. This CDR3 fails to terminate in the conserved phenylalanine or tryptophan, so it likely reflects a read error. The rearrangement links TRBV30 to TRBJ1-1; D gene ambiguous. This CDR3 contains 13 residues. The V and J ends lost 0 bases and 7 bases respectively, with 12 bases between them. Germline CDR1 is GTSNPN and CDR2 is SVGIG (reference sequence). As DNA, the CDR3 is TGTGCCTGGAGTGTAATCGCAGAGGTTGAAGCTTTCCTT. Encoded protein: CAWSVIAEVEAFL.

A remark on this clonotype: Being one base from a much bigger clone, this may be a read error. Since the CDR3 does not end with the conserved phenylalanine or tryptophan, this likely comes from a read error. The V and J genes are TRBV6-6 and TRBJ2-7; D is perhaps TRBD1 (5 bases). Trimming shortened V by 0 bases and J by 2 bases, and 5 bases separated the two germline ends. There are 13 residues in the CDR3. Per germline, CDR1 MNHNY and CDR2 SVGAGI (reference sequence). CDR3 DNA sequence: TGTGCCAGCAGTTACTCGGACACCTACGAGCAGTACTCC. Residues: CASSYSDTYEQYS.

On this clonotype itself: Given a much more abundant clone one base away, this may be a read error. This chain joins TRBV5-1 and TRBJ2-7, with D perhaps assigned TRBD1 or TRBD2 (5 bases each). V was pared by 3 bases and J by 6 bases, with 16 bases between. The germline CDR1 and CDR2 sequences are SGHRS and YFSETQ. The CDR3 extends over 14 amino acids. The DNA for the CDR3 is TGCGCCAGCAGCTGGACACCCGAAAGCGGCGAGCAGTACTTC. Protein product: CASSWTPESGEQYF.

This clonotype was counted a few times. V is TRBV12-3 or TRBV12-4 and J is TRBJ2-1, with a tentative D call TRBD2 (7 bases). V was pared by 7 bases and J by 6 bases, with 19 bases between. There are 15 residues in the CDR3. CDR3 sequence: CASTTRGRGGNEQFF. CDR3 DNA sequence: TGTGCCAGCACCACCCGGGGGAGGGGGGGCAATGAGCAGTTCTTC.

The sample holds many counts of this clonotype. The J gene is TRBJ1-1, the V gene TRBV6-1, with a possible D match to TRBD1 (5 bases). Germline CDR1 reads MNHNS; CDR2 reads SASEGT. V lost 8 bases and J 3 bases, leaving 7 bases between the germline ends. This CDR3 comprises 11 residues. The CDR3 spells CASGGYTEAFF. In DNA, the CDR3 is TGTGCCAGCGGGGGATACACTGAAGCTTTCTTT.

In its sample, this clonotype was seen many times. The J gene is TRBJ2-5, the V gene TRBV18; D may correspond to TRBD1 or TRBD2 (5 bases each). The V and J ends lost 5 bases and 2 bases respectively, with 15 bases between them. The CDR3 consists of 15 residues. Germline V gene sequence: CDR1 KGHSH, CDR2 LQKENI. DNA for the CDR3: TGTGCCAGCTCATCCCGGGACGCGAGTCAAGAGACCCAGTACTTC. Its protein product is CASSSRDASQETQYF. Filled out from reference TRBV18 and TRBJ2-5, the complete variable domain reads NAGVMQNPRHLVRRRGQEARLRCSPMKGHSHVYWYRQLPEEGLKFMVYLQKENIIDESGMPKERFSAEFPKEGPSILRIQQVVRGDSAAYFCASSSRDASQETQYFGPGTRLLVL.

V and J are TRBV6-2 or TRBV6-3 and TRBJ2-5; the D call may be TRBD1 or TRBD2 (5 bases each). The CDR3 has 15 residues. Deletions cut 2 bases from V and 4 bases from J, with 14 bases between. Per germline, CDR1 MNHEY and CDR2 SVGEGT. The CDR3 nucleotides are TGTGCCAGCAGTTACCTTGGGGACCAGGCAGAGACCCAGTACTTC. It is translated as CASSYLGDQAETQYF.

The V call is TRBV28, the J call TRBJ2-5, with 7 bases matching TRBD1. The trim removed 10 bases at V and 4 bases at J, leaving 18 bases unmatched. Per germline, CDR1 MDHEN and CDR2 SYDVKM. The CDR3 sequence is 16 residues long. CDR3 loop: CANAGQVQGRGETQYF. DNA for the CDR3: TGTGCCAACGCAGGCCAGGTACAGGGGCGAGGAGAGACCCAGTACTTC.

This clonotype was counted ten times or more. This sequence joins TRBV12-5 and TRBJ1-6; possible D gene TRBD1, 6 bases. Trimming cost V 0 bases and J 2 bases, with 14 bases left between them. The CDR3 is made up of 18 amino acids. Germline V gives CDR1 LGHNT, CDR2 FRNRAP. CDR3 loop: CASGLVPTGMAYNSPLHF. The CDR3 DNA is TGTGCTAGTGGTTTGGTCCCTACAGGGATGGCCTATAATTCACCCCTCCACTTT. Using reference TRBV12-5 and TRBJ1-6 for the parts outside the CDR3, the full variable domain is DARVTQTPRHKVTEMGQEVTMRCQPILGHNTVFWYRQTMMQGLELLAYFRNRAPLDDSGMPKDRFSAEMPDATLATLKIQPSEPRDSAVYFCASGLVPTGMAYNSPLHFGNGTRLTVT.

This CDR3 reads CASSPEGLAKNIQYF. The CDR3 DNA is TGTGCCAGCAGCCCCGAAGGGCTAGCCAAAAACATTCAGTACTTC. The gene calls are TRBV13 and TRBJ2-4; D is undetermined. V lost 5 bases and J 0 bases, leaving 11 bases between the germline ends. Looked up from germline, CDR1 is PRHDT and CDR2 is FYEKMQ (reference sequence). This CDR3 contains 15 residues.

J is TRBJ2-3 and V is TRBV27; no reliable D call. Germline lookup yields CDR1 MNHEY and CDR2 SMNVEV (reference sequence). V lost 4 bases and J 2 bases, leaving 7 bases between the germline ends. The CDR3 runs to 13 residues. CDR3 coding DNA: TGTGCCAGCAGTTGGCAGACCACAGATACGCAGTATTTT. Protein sequence: CASSWQTTDTQYF.

The CDR3 DNA reads as TGCAGCGTTGAGTCCCAGAGCACTGAAGCTTTCTTT. Encoded protein: CSVESQSTEAFF. The chain links TRBV29-1 to TRBJ1-1; D ambiguous. Per the germline V gene, CDR1 is SQVTM and CDR2 is ANQGSEA. The V gene lost 3 bases and the J gene lost 4 bases, with 9 bases spanning the gap. There are 12 residues in the CDR3.